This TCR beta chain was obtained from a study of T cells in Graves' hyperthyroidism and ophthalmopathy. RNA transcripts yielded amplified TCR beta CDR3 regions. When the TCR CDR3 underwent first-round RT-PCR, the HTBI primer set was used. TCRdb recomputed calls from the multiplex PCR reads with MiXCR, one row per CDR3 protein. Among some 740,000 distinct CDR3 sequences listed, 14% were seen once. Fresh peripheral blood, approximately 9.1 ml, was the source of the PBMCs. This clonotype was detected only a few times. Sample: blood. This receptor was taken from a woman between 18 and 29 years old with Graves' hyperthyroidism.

This chain's CDR3 is CATSVMSGELFF. The CDR3 DNA reads TGTGCCACCTCGGTGATGTCCGGGGAGCTGTTTTTT. J is TRBJ2-2 and V is TRBV24-1; D gene unclear. Trimming removed 9 bases at V and 6 bases at J, with 10 bases between. There are 12 residues in the CDR3. CDR1 is KGHDR and CDR2 is SFDVKD in the germline V gene.